This TCR beta chain was recorded in a study of naive CD8 T cells in extremely preterm neonates. Study outcomes and limitations: iChao1 richness was lowest in preterm neonates, significantly versus all ages.

Profiling relied on immunoSEQ multiplex PCR, and the TCRdb table lists in-frame clones only, not all of them. In the table there are 5,500 to 9,000 clones, about 98% of which are singletons. Trimming took 0 bases from V and 4 from J; bases not matched to a gene: 13. The germline CDR1 and CDR2 sequences are LNHDA and SQIVND (reference sequence). This CDR3 comprises 18 residues. As regards this clone: The antigen remains undetermined.

Peripheral blood came from healthy approximately 16-60 month-old surgical children and healthy nonsmoking adults. This TCR came from a human donor in good health. The sequenced sample consisted of naive CD8+ T cells from blood. This chain joins TRBV19 and TRBJ2-5, with 8 bases aligning to TRBD2. CDR3 loop: CASSIEGRGGEMGETQYF. CDR3 coding DNA: TGTGCCAGTAGTATAGAGGGTCGGGGGGGCGAAATGGGAGAGACCCAGTACTTC.